A selection of T cell receptor beta chains follows, all from one sample in a study of shared clonotypes between healthy human individuals. Assay used: immunoSEQ multiplex PCR; TCRdb lists only in-frame clones, some missing. This table has about 2.2 million clones, 85% to 95% appearing once. The sequenced material came from naive CD8+ T cells from PBMCs. The receptors here all came from a man aged 18 to 30 in good health. Some clones in this sample may be carry-over from other donors' samples. The CDR3 runs from the conserved cysteine through the conserved F or W. Each record gives: D gene, CDR3 length, J gene, clone size, V gene, CDR3 protein, CDR3 DNA. D genes are given only for firm matches. Part of the rows lack a size; the others show once, few, many or a class for expanded clones.

TRBD1 14 TRBJ1-2 - TRBV27 CASSLKSGGNGYTF TGTGCCAGCAGTTTAAAGTCAGGGGGCAACGGCTACACCTTC
- 12 TRBJ2-7 - TRBV5-1 CASSQYRDEQYF TGCGCCAGCAGCCAGTACAGGGACGAGCAGTACTTC
- 9 TRBJ2-1 - TRBV20-1 CSATPEQFF TGCAGTGCTACTCCAGAGCAGTTCTTC
- 13 TRBJ1-1 - TRBV10-3 CAISDVGEGEAFF TGTGCCATCAGTGATGTTGGAGAAGGTGAAGCTTTCTTT
- 18 TRBJ1-5 - TRBV7-9 CASSFQGAGHYSNQPQHF TGTGCCAGCAGCTTCCAGGGAGCGGGACACTATAGCAATCAGCCCCAGCATTTT
- 14 TRBJ1-5 - TRBV18 CASSRRREHEPQHF TGTGCCAGCTCACGGCGTAGGGAGCACGAGCCCCAGCATTTT
TRBD2 21 TRBJ2-3 - TRBV7-3 CASSSPQVPETSGRTPDTQYF TGTGCCAGCAGCTCGCCACAGGTCCCCGAGACTAGCGGGAGGACGCCAGATACGCAGTATTTT
TRBD1 17 TRBJ2-1 - TRBV6-1 CASSEFWDRGIYNEQFF TGTGCCAGCAGTGAATTTTGGGACAGGGGCATCTACAATGAGCAGTTCTTC
- 15 TRBJ1-2 - TRBV29-1 CSVVGGDHEYYGYTF TGCAGCGTTGTAGGTGGGGACCACGAGTACTATGGCTACACCTTC
- 13 TRBJ1-1 - TRBV18 CARSPGDTTEAFF TGTGCCAGATCCCCCGGTGATACAACTGAAGCTTTCTTT
- 11 TRBJ2-1 - TRBV27 CASSNYNEQFF TGTGCCAGCAGTAACTACAATGAGCAGTTCTTC
TRBD2 14 TRBJ2-1 - TRBV28 CASSPSGSLYEQFF TGTGCCAGCAGCCCTAGCGGGAGTCTCTATGAGCAGTTCTTC
- 14 TRBJ1-3 - TRBV9 CASSPVGAGNTIYF TGTGCCAGCAGCCCAGTGGGGGCTGGAAACACCATATATTTT
- 14 TRBJ1-5 - TRBV6-5 CASSYSPGHQPQHF TGTGCCAGCAGTTACTCACCAGGGCATCAGCCCCAGCATTTT
TRBD1 15 TRBJ2-7 once TRBV7-8 CASSPPDRFSYEQYF TGTGCCAGCAGCCCACCGGACAGGTTCTCCTACGAGCAGTACTTC
TRBD2 15 TRBJ2-3 - TRBV2 CASIRTSVGADTQYF TGTGCCAGCATCAGGACTAGCGTTGGGGCAGATACGCAGTATTTT
- 17 TRBJ2-4 - TRBV4-3 CASSQDPAFLAKNIQYF TGCGCCAGCAGCCAAGATCCGGCGTTCTTAGCCAAAAACATTCAGTACTTC
- 14 TRBJ1-1 - TRBV6-5 CASRPLRPGTEAFF TGTGCCAGCAGACCCTTGAGACCTGGGACTGAAGCTTTCTTT
TRBD2 15 TRBJ2-1 - TRBV7-9 CASSLTSGRFYEQFF TGTGCCAGCAGCTTGACTAGCGGGAGGTTCTATGAGCAGTTCTTC
TRBD2 18 TRBJ2-3 - TRBV9 CASSVEPLAGAITDTQYF TGTGCCAGCAGCGTCGAGCCCCTAGCGGGAGCGATCACAGATACGCAGTATTTT
- 16 TRBJ2-2 - TRBV4-3 CASSPNSAANTGELFF TGCGCCAGCAGCCCCAATTCAGCGGCGAACACCGGGGAGCTGTTTTTT
- 12 TRBJ1-3 - TRBV9 CASSGQGNTIYF TGTGCCAGCAGCGGACAAGGAAACACCATATATTTT
- 14 TRBJ2-7 - TRBV27 CASTTGPSPYEQYF TGTGCCAGCACGACAGGTCCCTCCCCCTACGAGCAGTACTTC
- 15 TRBJ1-5 - TRBV9 CASSAADASNQPQHF TGTGCCAGCAGTGCCGCCGACGCTAGCAATCAGCCCCAGCATTTT
- 14 TRBJ1-2 - TRBV7-9 CASSLEGKGYGYTF TGTGCCAGCAGCTTAGAGGGAAAGGGCTATGGCTACACCTTC
- 15 TRBJ2-3 - TRBV11-2 CASSFFLDRADTQYF TGTGCCAGCAGCTTTTTCTTGGATCGTGCAGATACGCAGTATTTT
- 17 TRBJ2-1 - TRBV27 CASSDSWADAGDNEQFF TGTGCCAGCAGTGACAGCTGGGCGGACGCTGGCGACAATGAGCAGTTCTTC
- 13 TRBJ1-2 - TRBV14 CASSQVLLYGYTF TGTGCCAGCAGCCAAGTCCTCCTTTATGGCTACACCTTC
- 15 TRBJ2-1 - TRBV30 CAWSVMVSSYNEQFF TGTGCCTGGAGTGTCATGGTGAGTTCCTACAATGAGCAGTTCTTC
TRBD1 18 TRBJ1-5 - TRBV27 CASSLMGTQGPGNQPQHF TGTGCCAGCAGTTTAATGGGAACACAGGGGCCCGGCAATCAGCCCCAGCATTTT
- 15 TRBJ1-4 - TRBV28 CASSTITGWSEKLFF TGTGCCAGCAGTACCATTACAGGGTGGAGTGAAAAACTGTTTTTT
TRBD1 16 TRBJ1-5 - TRBV2 CASSEGTGDGNQPQHF TGTGCCAGCAGTGAAGGGACAGGGGACGGCAATCAGCCCCAGCATTTT
- 16 TRBJ2-2 - TRBV7-3 CASSLRDTWGTGELFF TGTGCCAGCAGCTTAAGGGACACTTGGGGCACCGGGGAGCTGTTTTTT
TRBD1 15 TRBJ1-2 - TRBV5-1 CASSLWTGGLEGYTF TGCGCCAGCAGCTTATGGACAGGGGGATTGGAGGGCTACACCTTC
- 13 TRBJ2-7 - TRBV6-6 CASSYPSLGEQYF TGTGCCAGCAGTTACCCCTCCCTCGGGGAGCAGTACTTC
- 15 TRBJ2-3 - TRBV7-3 CASSPRGEATDTQYF TGTGCCAGCAGCCCAAGGGGGGAGGCCACAGATACGCAGTATTTT
TRBD1 16 TRBJ1-5 - TRBV19 CASQNEGQDSNQPQHF TGTGCCAGTCAAAATGAGGGACAGGATAGCAATCAGCCCCAGCATTTT
TRBD2 16 TRBJ2-1 - TRBV10-3 CAIMGLAGGSVHEQFF TGTGCCATCATGGGACTAGCGGGAGGTTCTGTCCATGAGCAGTTCTTC
- 13 TRBJ1-3 - TRBV12-1 CASSWGPTTAIYF TGTGCCAGCAGCTGGGGACCGACGACTGCCATATATTTT
- 16 TRBJ1-5 - TRBV11-2 CASSLGGRGGNQPQHF TGTGCCAGCAGCCTAGGAGGGCGGGGCGGCAATCAGCCCCAGCATTTT